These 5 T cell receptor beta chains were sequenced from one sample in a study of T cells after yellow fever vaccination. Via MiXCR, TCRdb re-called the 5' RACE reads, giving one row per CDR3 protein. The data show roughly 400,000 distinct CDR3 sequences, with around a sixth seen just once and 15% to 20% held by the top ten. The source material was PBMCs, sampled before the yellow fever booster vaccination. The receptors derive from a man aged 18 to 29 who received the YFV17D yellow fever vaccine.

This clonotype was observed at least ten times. CDR3 loop: CASSLHPGRYEQYV. The CDR3 nucleotides read TGTGCCAGCAGCTTACACCCAGGGCGCTACGAGCAGTACGTC. The gene calls are TRBV7-3 and TRBJ2-7, with D possibly being TRBD1 (5 bases). The germline V and J ends were trimmed by 2 bases and 3 bases, with 11 bases remaining between them. Per germline, CDR1 SGHTA and CDR2 FQGTGA. The CDR3 is 14 residues long.

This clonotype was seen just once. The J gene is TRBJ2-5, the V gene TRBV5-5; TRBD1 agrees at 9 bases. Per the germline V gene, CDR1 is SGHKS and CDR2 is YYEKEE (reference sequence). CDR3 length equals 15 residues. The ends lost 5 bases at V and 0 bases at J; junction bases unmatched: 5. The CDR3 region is CASSPGQGYQETQYF. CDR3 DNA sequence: TGTGCCAGCAGTCCGGGACAGGGATACCAAGAGACCCAGTACTTC.

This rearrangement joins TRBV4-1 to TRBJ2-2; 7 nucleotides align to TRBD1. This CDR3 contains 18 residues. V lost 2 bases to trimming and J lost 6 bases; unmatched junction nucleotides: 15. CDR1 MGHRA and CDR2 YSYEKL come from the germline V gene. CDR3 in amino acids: CASSQRLAYRGRAGELFF. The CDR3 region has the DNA TGCGCCAGCAGCCAAAGATTGGCCTACAGGGGCCGGGCCGGGGAGCTGTTTTTT.

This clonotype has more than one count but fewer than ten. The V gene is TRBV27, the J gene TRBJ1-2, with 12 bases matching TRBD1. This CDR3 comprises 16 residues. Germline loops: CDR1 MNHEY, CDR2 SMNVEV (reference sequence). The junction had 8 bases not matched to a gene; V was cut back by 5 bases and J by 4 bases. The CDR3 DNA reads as TGTGCCAGCAGTGTAGCCGGGACAGGGGGCGTCTATGGCTACACCTTC. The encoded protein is CASSVAGTGGVYGYTF.

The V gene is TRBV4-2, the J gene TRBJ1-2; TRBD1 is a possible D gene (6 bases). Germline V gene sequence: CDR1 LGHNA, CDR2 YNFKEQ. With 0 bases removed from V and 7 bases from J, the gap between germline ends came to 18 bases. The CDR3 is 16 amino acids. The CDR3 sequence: CASSQESGGRIGGYTF. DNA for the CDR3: TGTGCCAGCAGCCAAGAGAGCGGGGGGCGGATCGGTGGCTACACCTTC.